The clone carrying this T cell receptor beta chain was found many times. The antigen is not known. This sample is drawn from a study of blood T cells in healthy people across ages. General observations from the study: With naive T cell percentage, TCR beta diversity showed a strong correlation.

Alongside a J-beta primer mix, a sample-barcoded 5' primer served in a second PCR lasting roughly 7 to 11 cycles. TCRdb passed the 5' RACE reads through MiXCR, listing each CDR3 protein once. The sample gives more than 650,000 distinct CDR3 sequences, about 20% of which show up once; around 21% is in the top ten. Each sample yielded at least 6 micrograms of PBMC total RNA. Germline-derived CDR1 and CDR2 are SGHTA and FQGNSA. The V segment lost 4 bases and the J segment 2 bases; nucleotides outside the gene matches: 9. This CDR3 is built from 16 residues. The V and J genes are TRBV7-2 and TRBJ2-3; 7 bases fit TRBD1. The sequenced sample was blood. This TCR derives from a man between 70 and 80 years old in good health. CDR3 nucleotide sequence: TGTGCCAGCAGCTCGACAGGGATCCTTACCACAGATACGCAGTATTTT. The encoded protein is CASSSTGILTTDTQYF.